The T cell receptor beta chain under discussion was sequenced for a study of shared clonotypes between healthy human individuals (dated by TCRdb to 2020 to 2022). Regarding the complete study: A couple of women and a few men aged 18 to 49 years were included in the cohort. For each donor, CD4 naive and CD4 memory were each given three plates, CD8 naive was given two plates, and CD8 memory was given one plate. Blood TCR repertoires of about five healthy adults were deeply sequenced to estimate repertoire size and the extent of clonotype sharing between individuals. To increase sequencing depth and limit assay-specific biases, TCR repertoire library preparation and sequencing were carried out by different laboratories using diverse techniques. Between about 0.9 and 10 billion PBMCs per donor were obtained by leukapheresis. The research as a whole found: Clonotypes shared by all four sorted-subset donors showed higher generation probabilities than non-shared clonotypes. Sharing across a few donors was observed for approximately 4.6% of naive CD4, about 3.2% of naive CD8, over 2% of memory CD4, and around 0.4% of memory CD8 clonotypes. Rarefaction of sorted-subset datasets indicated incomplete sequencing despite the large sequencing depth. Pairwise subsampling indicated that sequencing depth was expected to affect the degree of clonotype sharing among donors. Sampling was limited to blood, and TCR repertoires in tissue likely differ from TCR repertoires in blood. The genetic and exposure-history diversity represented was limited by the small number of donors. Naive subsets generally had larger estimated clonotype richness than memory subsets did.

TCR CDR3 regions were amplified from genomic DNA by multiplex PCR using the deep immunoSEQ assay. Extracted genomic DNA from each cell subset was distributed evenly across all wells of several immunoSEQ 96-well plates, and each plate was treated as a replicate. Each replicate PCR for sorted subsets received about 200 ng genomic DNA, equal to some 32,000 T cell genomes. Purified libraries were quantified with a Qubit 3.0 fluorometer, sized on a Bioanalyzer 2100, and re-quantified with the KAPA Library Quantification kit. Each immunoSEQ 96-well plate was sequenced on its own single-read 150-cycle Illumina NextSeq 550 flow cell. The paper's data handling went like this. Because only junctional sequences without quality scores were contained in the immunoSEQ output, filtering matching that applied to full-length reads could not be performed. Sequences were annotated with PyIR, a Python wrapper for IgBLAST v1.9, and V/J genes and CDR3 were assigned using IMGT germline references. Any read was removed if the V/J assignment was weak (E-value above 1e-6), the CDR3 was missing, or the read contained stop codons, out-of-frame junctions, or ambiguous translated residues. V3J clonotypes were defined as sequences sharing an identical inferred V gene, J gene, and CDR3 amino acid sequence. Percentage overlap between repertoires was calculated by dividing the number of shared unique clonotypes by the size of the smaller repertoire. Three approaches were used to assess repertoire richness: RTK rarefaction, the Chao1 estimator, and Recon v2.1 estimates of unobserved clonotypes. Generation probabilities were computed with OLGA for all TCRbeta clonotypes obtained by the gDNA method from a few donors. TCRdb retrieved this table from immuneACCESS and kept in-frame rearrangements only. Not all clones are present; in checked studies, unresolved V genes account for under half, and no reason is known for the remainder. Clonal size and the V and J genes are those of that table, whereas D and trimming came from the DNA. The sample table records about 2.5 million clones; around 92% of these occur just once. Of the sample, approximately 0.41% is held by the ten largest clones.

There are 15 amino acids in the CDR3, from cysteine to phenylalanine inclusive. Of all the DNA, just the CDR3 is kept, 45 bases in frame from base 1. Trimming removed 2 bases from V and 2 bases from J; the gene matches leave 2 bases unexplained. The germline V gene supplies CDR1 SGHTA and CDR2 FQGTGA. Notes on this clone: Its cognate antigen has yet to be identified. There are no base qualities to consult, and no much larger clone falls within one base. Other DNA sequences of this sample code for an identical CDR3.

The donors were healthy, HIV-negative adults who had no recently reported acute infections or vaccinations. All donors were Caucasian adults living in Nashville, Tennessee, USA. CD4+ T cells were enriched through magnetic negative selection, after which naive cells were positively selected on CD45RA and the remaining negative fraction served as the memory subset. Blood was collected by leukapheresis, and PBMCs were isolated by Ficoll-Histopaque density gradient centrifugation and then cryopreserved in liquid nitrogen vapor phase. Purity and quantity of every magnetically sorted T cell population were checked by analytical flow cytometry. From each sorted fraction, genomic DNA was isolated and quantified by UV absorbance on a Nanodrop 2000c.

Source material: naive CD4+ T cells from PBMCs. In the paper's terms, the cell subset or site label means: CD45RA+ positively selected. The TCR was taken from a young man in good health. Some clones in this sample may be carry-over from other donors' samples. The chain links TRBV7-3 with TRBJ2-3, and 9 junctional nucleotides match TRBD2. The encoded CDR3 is CASSLGGGATDTQYF. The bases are TGTGCCAGCAGCTTAGGCGGGGGGGCCACAGATACGCAGTATTTT. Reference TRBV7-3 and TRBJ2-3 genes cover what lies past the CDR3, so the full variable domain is GAGVSQTPSNKVTEKGKYVELRCDPISGHTALYWYRQSLGQGPEFLIYFQGTGAADDSGLPNDRFFAVRPEGSVSTLKIQRTERGDSAVYLCASSLGGGATDTQYFGPGTRLTVL.